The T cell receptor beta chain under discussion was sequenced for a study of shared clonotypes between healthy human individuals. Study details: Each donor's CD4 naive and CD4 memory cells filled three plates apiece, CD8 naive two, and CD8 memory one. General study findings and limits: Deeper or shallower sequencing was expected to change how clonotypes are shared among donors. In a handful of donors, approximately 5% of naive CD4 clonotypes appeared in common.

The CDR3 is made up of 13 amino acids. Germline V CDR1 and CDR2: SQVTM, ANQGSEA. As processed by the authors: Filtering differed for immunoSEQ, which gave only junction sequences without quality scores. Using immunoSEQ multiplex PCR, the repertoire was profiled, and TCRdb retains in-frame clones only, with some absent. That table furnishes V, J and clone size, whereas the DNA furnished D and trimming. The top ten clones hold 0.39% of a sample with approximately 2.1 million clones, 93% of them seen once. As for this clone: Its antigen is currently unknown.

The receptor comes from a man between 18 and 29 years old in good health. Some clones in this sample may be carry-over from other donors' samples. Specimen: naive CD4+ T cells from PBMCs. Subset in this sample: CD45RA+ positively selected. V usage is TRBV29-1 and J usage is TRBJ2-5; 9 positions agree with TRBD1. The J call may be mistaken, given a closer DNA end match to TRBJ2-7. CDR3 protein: CSVPGQGSYEQYF. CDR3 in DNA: TGCAGCGTTCCGGGACAGGGTTCCTACGAGCAGTACTTC.